This passage covers 21 T cell receptor beta chains from one sample sequenced in a study of blood T cell repertoires in COVID-19 (dated by TCRdb to 2019 to 2021). Libraries were constructed by the immunoSEQ multiplex PCR assay. Held by TCRdb, this immuneACCESS table contains in-frame sequences only and omits some clones. Under half of the omission traces to an unresolved V gene where checked; the cause of the rest is unknown. A total of about 150,000 clones appear in this sample, about 86% of them only once. The ten largest clonotypes hold about a tenth of the sample. The specimen sequenced was peripheral blood. The receptors come from a man aged 65-85 years with active or convalescent COVID-19.

The chain links TRBV5-6 to TRBJ1-1; 7 bases fit TRBD1. Germline-derived CDR1 and CDR2 are SGHDT and YYEEEE. There are 15 residues in the CDR3. V lost 1 base to trimming and J lost 0 bases; unmatched junction nucleotides: 3. The CDR3 region has the DNA TGTGCCAGCAGCTTGATGGGACAGCTGAACACTGAAGCTTTCTTT. Protein product: CASSLMGQLNTEAFF. Full variable domain (remainder filled in from reference TRBV5-6 and TRBJ1-1): DAGVTQSPTHLIKTRGQQVTLRCSPKSGHDTVSWYQQALGQGPQFIFQYYEEEERQRGNFPDRFSGHQFPNYSSELNVNALLLGDSALYLCASSLMGQLNTEAFFGQGTRLTVV.

Only a few counts were recorded for this clone. V and J are TRBV25-1 and TRBJ1-2, with a tentative D call TRBD1 (5 bases). Trimming removed 1 base from V and 8 bases from J, with 14 bases in between. Germline CDR1 reads MGHDK; CDR2 reads SYGVNS. The CDR3 spans 14 residues. This chain's CDR3 is CASSEWGRPSGYTF. The DNA of the CDR3 is TGTGCCAGCAGTGAATGGGGCAGACCCAGCGGCTACACCTTC.

The gene calls are TRBV11-2 and TRBJ1-2; D is possibly TRBD1 (5 bases). The germline CDR1 and CDR2 sequences are SGHAT and FQNNGV. CDR3 length: 14 amino acids. With 5 bases removed from V and 4 bases from J, the gap between germline ends came to 14 bases. The CDR3 DNA follows: TGTGCCAGCAGCGCCCCCGGGGGAGGCTATGGCTACACCTTC. As protein: CASSAPGGGYGYTF.

This clone was recorded once. CDR3: CASRPGQTGLAQYF. CDR3 nucleotide sequence: TGTGCCAGCAGACCCGGACAGACCGGGTTGGCGCAGTACTTC. The chain has TRBV6-5 and TRBJ2-7; a possible D gene is TRBD1 (6 bases). From germline, CDR1 is MNHEY and CDR2 SVGAGI. This CDR3 is built from 14 residues. Between the trimmed V and J ends, which lost 6 bases and 9 bases, there was a span of 21 bases.

This clone has just a few counts. The rearrangement links TRBV3-1 (or the pseudogene TRBV3-2) to TRBJ2-5, with 7 positions matching TRBD2. The CDR3 is 16 residues long. Unmatched junction bases numbered 8, after V lost 1 base and J lost 3 bases. CDR1 is LGHDT and CDR2 is YNNKEL in the germline V gene (reference sequence). The CDR3 region has the DNA TGTGCCAGCAGCCAAGGCCTAGCGGACTCCGAAGAGACCCAGTACTTC. Its protein is CASSQGLADSEETQYF.

The CDR3 nucleotides read TGCGCCAGCAGCCAAGATAGGGGCGACAGGAGGAAAGGAAACACCATATATTTT. Protein sequence: CASSQDRGDRRKGNTIYF. The genes are TRBV4-1 and TRBJ1-3, with D tentatively TRBD1 (6 bases). Germline-derived CDR1 and CDR2 are MGHRA and YSYEKL. The CDR3 length is 18 residues. The V and J ends lost 0 bases and 4 bases respectively, with 19 bases between them.

J is TRBJ2-3 and V is TRBV18; 8 bases are shared with TRBD1. This CDR3 is built from 17 residues. V lost 6 bases, J lost 4 bases, and 15 bases stayed unmatched. The germline V gene encodes CDR1 KGHSH and CDR2 LQKENI. CDR3 in DNA: TGTGCCAGCTCCCGACCAGGCGACAGGGGATCATCAGATACGCAGTATTTT. Residues: CASSRPGDRGSSDTQYF.

The CDR3 region is CASSPNRVESGNTIYF. The CDR3 nucleotides are TGCGCCAGCAGCCCAAACAGGGTAGAATCTGGAAACACCATATATTTT. The chain joins TRBV5-1 to TRBJ1-3, with D possibly matching TRBD1 (6 bases). Germline V gene sequence: CDR1 SGHRS, CDR2 YFSETQ. The CDR3 consists of 16 residues. Trimming cost V 4 bases and J 1 base, with 15 bases left between them.

The V call is TRBV15, the J call TRBJ1-2; tentatively, D is TRBD1 (5 bases). The V gene lost 0 bases and the J gene lost 7 bases, with 15 bases spanning the gap. Germline V lookup: CDR1 LNHNV, CDR2 YYDKDF (reference sequence). CDR3 length equals 15 residues. The CDR3 here is CATSRDQAGPSGYTF. The CDR3 DNA sequence: TGTGCCACCAGCAGAGATCAGGCAGGGCCATCTGGCTACACCTTC.

This chain connects TRBV6-5 to TRBJ1-1, with unresolved D. CDR3 size: 13 residues. Per the germline V gene, CDR1 is MNHEY and CDR2 is SVGAGI. V gave up 6 bases and J gave up 0 bases, with 8 bases separating them. CDR3 protein: CASSLQVNTEAFF. The CDR3 bases are TGTGCCAGCAGCCTGCAGGTGAACACTGAAGCTTTCTTT.

The rearrangement uses TRBV9 and TRBJ1-3; D unresolved. CDR1 is SGDLS, CDR2 YYNGEE, per germline. The CDR3 extends over 15 amino acids. Trimming cost V 1 base and J 0 bases, with 8 bases left between them. The chain's CDR3 is CASSVSGNSGNTIYF. The CDR3 coding sequence is TGTGCCAGCAGCGTATCCGGGAACTCTGGAAACACCATATATTTT.

The V and J genes are TRBV19 and TRBJ2-7, with TRBD2 identical over 8 bases. CDR3 length: 17 residues. V was clipped by 1 base and J by 2 bases; unmatched bases: 10. CDR1 and CDR2 from the germline V gene are LNHDA and SQIVND (reference sequence). The CDR3 region is CASSIAASGQPAYEQYF. In DNA, the CDR3 is TGTGCCAGTAGTATAGCGGCTAGCGGGCAACCGGCCTACGAGCAGTACTTC.

This chain connects TRBV11-2 to TRBJ2-5; possible D gene TRBD2, 6 bases. V was trimmed by 4 bases and J by 5 bases, leaving 17 bases between them. CDR1 and CDR2 from the germline V gene are SGHAT and FQNNGV. The CDR3 consists of 15 residues. CDR3 nucleotide sequence: TGTGCCAGCAGCTCCAGCGGACTATCGAGGGAGACCCAGTACTTC. Protein product: CASSSSGLSRETQYF.

This chain uses TRBV5-1 with TRBJ2-5; D not resolved. Trimming took 4 bases from V and 3 from J, leaving 13 bases between them. CDR1 and CDR2 (germline): SGHRS, YFSETQ. This CDR3 region has 14 residues. The CDR3 is CASSPSGREETQYF. CDR3 in DNA: TGCGCCAGCAGCCCGAGTGGCCGGGAAGAGACCCAGTACTTC.

The chain uses TRBV9 and TRBJ2-2; possibly TRBD1 for D (5 bases). The V end was cut by 5 bases, the J end by 3 bases, with 17 bases between. Germline V gene sequence: CDR1 SGDLS, CDR2 YYNGEE. The CDR3 loop spans 16 amino acids. The CDR3 bases are TGTGCCAGCAGTAGACGGAGCAGGGTCGACACCGGGGAGCTGTTTTTT. Protein sequence: CASSRRSRVDTGELFF.

The table lists this clone with a count of one. This chain links TRBV19 with TRBJ2-1; TRBD2 might be the D (6 bases). With 5 bases removed from V and 9 bases from J, the gap between germline ends came to 20 bases. Germline loops: CDR1 LNHDA, CDR2 SQIVND (reference sequence). The CDR3 sequence is 15 residues long. DNA of the CDR3: TGTGCCAGTAGTCGTGGGGGGACTTCGGCGATTGAGCAGTTCTTC. It yields the protein CASSRGGTSAIEQFF.

The chain has TRBV19 and TRBJ1-1; 7 bases line up with TRBD1. CDR1 and CDR2 from the germline V gene are LNHDA and SQIVND (reference sequence). CDR3 size: 15 residues. V lost 7 bases and J lost 1; bases outside the gene matches: 9. Here the CDR3 reads CASTLTGTPNTEAFF. CDR3 in DNA: TGTGCCAGTACCCTGACAGGGACTCCGAACACTGAAGCTTTCTTT.

The chain recombines TRBV6-2 or TRBV6-3 with TRBJ1-2, with D tentatively TRBD1 (6 bases). The V gene lost 2 bases and the J gene lost 1 base, with 26 bases spanning the gap. Germline V gene sequence: CDR1 MNHEY, CDR2 SVGEGT. This CDR3 has 20 residues. The CDR3 here is CASSYDPFGQPANLNYGYTF. DNA for the CDR3: TGTGCCAGCAGTTACGACCCATTTGGACAGCCCGCTAACCTTAACTATGGCTACACCTTC.

The chain recombines TRBV12-5 with TRBJ1-5; D unclear. This CDR3 spans 15 amino acids. The germline gives CDR1 LGHNT, CDR2 FRNRAP. Trimming stripped 1 base from V and 4 bases from J, with 11 bases between. CDR3 sequence (DNA): TGTGCTAGTGGTTTGGACCGACAAATGAATCAGCCCCAGCATTTT. Translating it yields CASGLDRQMNQPQHF.

V gene TRBV6-4 combines with J gene TRBJ1-4; 7 nucleotides agree with TRBD1. With 4 bases clipped from V and 6 bases from J, the junction kept 8 bases outside the gene matches. This CDR3 contains 15 residues. The V gene's germline CDR1 is MRHNA and CDR2 SNTAGT. CDR3 in DNA: TGTGCCAGCAGTGCCTCGACAGGGAAGTATGAAAAACTGTTTTTT. It specifies CASSASTGKYEKLFF.

The genes are TRBV29-1 and TRBJ2-7, with 9 bases that match TRBD1. The CDR3 has 12 residues. Germline-derived CDR1 and CDR2 are SQVTM and ANQGSEA. Trimming took 7 bases from V and 4 from J; bases not matched to a gene: 5. CDR3 sequence: CSAGQGRYEQYF. DNA of the CDR3: TGCAGCGCTGGACAGGGGAGGTACGAGCAGTACTTC.